This T cell receptor (beta chain) was identified in a study of T-cell memory formation after mild COVID-19 (dated by TCRdb to the early 2020s). Regarding the research as a whole: Most TCR sequence clusters were specific to one of the two donors. Longitudinal TCRalpha and TCRbeta repertoire sequencing tracked T-cell clones expanding and contracting after mild COVID-19 in a couple of donors. Two young, previously healthy adult volunteers made up the cohort, one male and one female.

PBMCs were isolated by Ficoll-Paque density gradient centrifugation. Study-level results and caveats: Some responding clones were detected in pre-infection memory, suggesting pre-existing cross-reactive memory T cells joined the SARS-CoV-2 response. From day 15 to 85, contracting clones showed balanced CD4/CD8 phenotypes, whereas a second wave of clones that expanded from day 15 to 37 leaned towards CD4+. The second-wave clones that peaked on day 37 were not confirmed to be SARS-CoV-2 specific. Contracting CD4+ clones turned up mainly in the CM and EM memory subsets, whereas EMRA was where CD8+ clones were enriched. The study included only a couple of mild cases, and larger cohorts that include severe cases with pre-infection samples were judged to be necessary.

Including cysteine and phenylalanine, the CDR3 has 15 amino acids. Here the CDR3 DNA is all that survives: 45 bases in frame from base 1. CDR1 MGHRA and CDR2 YSYEKL were looked up in the germline V gene. About this clonotype: Its target antigen remains unknown. Sequence at one end of the junction differs from germline and may be a read error.

TCRdb shows the sequencer as Illumina NovaSeq 6000. cDNA libraries for TCRalpha and TCRbeta were prepared by 5'RACE using constant-segment primers, with sample barcodes and unique molecular identifiers added. Trizol reagent was used to extract RNA from every sample. Library amplification was performed in two PCR steps, and a second sample barcode and Illumina TruSeq adapters were introduced in the second step. Sequencing of the libraries was done on an Illumina NovaSeq, producing 2 x 150 bp paired-end reads. In the original analysis: Reads were demultiplexed and collapsed into UMI-guided consensus sequences with migec v1.2.7. Using mixcr v2.1.11, UMI consensuses were aligned to TRA and TRB V and J templates and then assembled into clonotypes. Clonotypes were classified as expanded or contracted when called significant by both edgeR and NoisET, with noise models trained on biological replicates. edgeR calls used a false discovery rate-adjusted p below 0.01 and a log2 fold-change threshold of 1. PCA with hierarchical clustering of max-normalized trajectories of the 1000 most abundant clonotypes was used as exploratory dynamics analysis. Separately sequenced CD4+ and CD8+ repertoires were used to assign the CD4 or CD8 phenotype of responding clones. In-frame beta chains were kept once TCRdb had trimmed the public reads at Q25 with fastp and called clones with MiXCR. Identical CDR3 protein sequences are pooled into one entry, listed with their most common genes and DNA. TCRdb assigned the V and J calls; the authors' analysis was not used. This sample has more than 70,000 distinct CDR3 sequences in its table, and around 13% of those were observed once. In total, the top ten clones hold 31% of the sample.

The V and J genes are TRBV4-1 and TRBJ2-7, with 10 bases matching TRBD1. The sequence was obtained from an adult woman who had mild COVID-19 (a few samples of this study predate the infection). The sample titles of this study are shuffled in the database, so cell type and time point are left out; the donor was told from shared clones. Sample: PBMCs or a T cell subset sorted from them (not recorded which). The CDR3 protein sequence reads: CASSEDRGLSYEQYF. Here is the DNA: TGCGCCAGCAGCGAAGACAGGGGGCTCTCCTACGAGCAGTACTTC.